This T cell receptor beta chain was recorded in a study of blood T cell repertoires in COVID-19. Study summary: COVID-19 samples from acute and convalescent phases originated in the United States, Italy and Spain.

The assay was immunoSEQ multiplex PCR, and TCRdb's table has in-frame clones only and misses some. The sample yields about 59,000 clones, roughly nine tenths seen once. This clone was counted a single time. V was trimmed by 1 base and J by 4 bases, leaving 4 bases between them. CDR3 length: 12 amino acids. The germline V gene has CDR1 LGHDT and CDR2 YNNKEL (reference sequence). What was sequenced was peripheral blood. The V gene is TRBV3-1 (or the pseudogene TRBV3-2), the J gene TRBJ2-5; D gene ambiguous. The sequence derives from a human donor in a cohort sampled during active COVID-19. The CDR3 reads CASSQALETQYF. The CDR3 DNA sequence: TGTGCCAGCAGCCAAGCCCTAGAGACCCAGTACTTC.